One T cell receptor (beta chain) is described in this entry. The specificity of this receptor is unknown. No quality values exist for individual bases; no much larger clone is one base distant. Every bulk PBMC sample had a fixed 350 ng of DNA loaded. The immunoSEQ TCRb Assay kit was used according to manufacturer instructions to amplify TCR beta CDR3 sequences from genomic DNA. The KAPA Library Quantification Kit for Illumina platforms was used to quantify the pooled libraries by qPCR. Sequencing of the pooled libraries was done on an Illumina NextSeq 500, with clustering at about 0.55-1.2 pM. The authors processed their data as follows. Analysis of the TCR data relied on immunoSEQ ANALYZER and the R LymphoSeq package. A rearrangement efficiency score was calculated as productive divided by the sum of productive and non-productive CDR3 sequences. Clonality was measured with the Gini coefficient and diversity with the Renyi index at alpha=1, and both measures were compared pairwise between timepoints within each patient. In LymphoSeq, clonal relatedness was computed using an edit distance of 3, and repertoire similarity was computed using the Bhattacharyya coefficient. To classify response, a linear discriminant analysis based on week-3 changes in clonality and diversity was built with the R MASS and caret packages. Here the immuneACCESS table is served through TCRdb, limited to in-frame sequences with V and J called. Missing clones are a known gap in these copies; in checked studies unresolved V genes cover under half, and the rest lacks a known reason. V, J and clone size are those of that table, while D and trimming were read from the DNA. The sample has 5,500 to 8,500 clones on record, approximately 80% of them singletons. 35% to 45% of the sample is taken by the ten largest.

The data belong to a study of blood T cell dynamics during melanoma immunotherapy (dated by TCRdb to the early 2020s). In the study overall: The patients had metastatic melanoma and were given first-line pembrolizumab or nivolumab plus ipilimumab as standard of care in the United Kingdom. Peripheral T cell receptor repertoires of metastatic melanoma patients were profiled before and after one cycle of checkpoint inhibitor therapy to find early correlates of response. The training cohort consisted of consecutive patients, while an additional independent group of patients from the same centre was pooled to form an external validation set. Findings and caveats that apply to the study as a whole: Whether the T cell clones driving repertoire changes were melanoma-specific or reflected general immune activation could not be determined in the study. The relatively small sample size was acknowledged as a potential limitation on generalization of the results. Patients who later achieved disease control showed a bifurcated PBMC repertoire reorganization at W3, with increased clonality or increased diversity, unlike progressors.

From the cysteine up to the phenylalanine, the CDR3 has a length of 15 residues. The sequence is cut down to CDR3 DNA, 45 bases in frame from base 1. V is reduced by 5 bases and J by 3 bases, leaving a spacing of 16 bases between them. As encoded in the germline V gene (reference sequence), CDR1 is LNHDA while CDR2 is SQIVND. The time point label, read with the paper, signifies: pre-treatment baseline. Blood samples were collected before treatment (T0) and at week 3 (W3), after the first cycle of checkpoint blockade. Except for a couple of patients with rapid clinical progression, response was assessed 12 weeks after the first infusion by RECIST 1.1; disease control meant complete response, partial response or stable disease. Any patient who had received prior systemic cancer treatment, was on concomitant immunosuppressant therapy or had synchronous other active malignancies was excluded. Both bulk PBMC and plasma cell-free DNA were sequenced for TCR beta so that circulating cells and T cell turnover could be tracked. PBMC were isolated from blood with Lymphoprep and SepMate tubes, followed by red cell lysis. QIAamp DNA Blood Mini kits were used to extract DNA from PBMC and sorted T cell subsets.

Source: blood, taken from a patient treated with checkpoint blockade. The clonotype comes from a human donor with melanoma. Some clones in this sample may be carry-over from other donors' samples. The V gene is TRBV19 and the J gene is TRBJ1-1, with the D gene uncertain. The CDR3 loop reads CASSGVMDGHTEAFF. The DNA reads as follows: TGTGCCAGTAGTGGGGTGATGGACGGTCACACTGAAGCTTTCTTT.